The 4 T cell receptor beta chains below come from one sample, sequenced in a study of blood T cell repertoires in COVID-19. Generated by immunoSEQ multiplex PCR, the TCRdb table keeps only in-frame clones and is missing some. Seen here are roughly 210,000 clones, around 84% observed once, and the top ten hold about 10%. Sequencing was done on a sample of peripheral blood. These receptors all come from a woman of 80 years or more with COVID-19, enrolled during active disease.

This chain uses TRBV6-2 or TRBV6-3 with TRBJ2-5; 7 positions agree with TRBD1. Germline CDR1 MNHEY, CDR2 SVGEGT. V dropped 5 bases and J dropped 5; count of bases not matched to a gene: 8. This CDR3 has 14 amino acids. This chain's CDR3 is CASSPLDRLETQYF. The CDR3 DNA sequence: TGTGCCAGCAGTCCCTTGGACAGGCTCGAGACCCAGTACTTC.

The chain uses TRBV5-1 and TRBJ2-7; 11 bases agree with TRBD1. The junction had 4 bases not matched to a gene; V was cut back by 3 bases and J by 2 bases. The length of the CDR3 is 15 residues. Germline CDR1 reads SGHRS; CDR2 reads YFSETQ. CDR3: CASSSGQGGTYEQYF. CDR3 DNA: TGCGCCAGCAGCTCGGGACAGGGGGGAACCTACGAGCAGTACTTC.

The chain links TRBV30 to TRBJ2-7, with TRBD2 matching over 16 bases. Germline assignment: CDR1 GTSNPN and CDR2 SVGIG (reference sequence). The CDR3 runs 14 residues. Trimming at V came to 4 bases and at J to 8 bases, leaving 5 bases not matched to a gene. CDR3 protein: CAWTGTSGGVKQYF. Written as DNA, the CDR3 is TGTGCCTGGACCGGGACTAGCGGGGGGGTCAAGCAGTACTTC.

The rearrangement uses TRBV30 and TRBJ2-5; unclear D gene. The V end was cut by 1 base, the J end by 2 bases, with 8 bases between. This CDR3 is 13 amino acids long. Per germline, CDR1 GTSNPN and CDR2 SVGIG (reference sequence). CDR3 protein: CAWSEGVQETQYF. The CDR3 DNA is TGTGCCTGGAGTGAAGGAGTTCAAGAGACCCAGTACTTC.